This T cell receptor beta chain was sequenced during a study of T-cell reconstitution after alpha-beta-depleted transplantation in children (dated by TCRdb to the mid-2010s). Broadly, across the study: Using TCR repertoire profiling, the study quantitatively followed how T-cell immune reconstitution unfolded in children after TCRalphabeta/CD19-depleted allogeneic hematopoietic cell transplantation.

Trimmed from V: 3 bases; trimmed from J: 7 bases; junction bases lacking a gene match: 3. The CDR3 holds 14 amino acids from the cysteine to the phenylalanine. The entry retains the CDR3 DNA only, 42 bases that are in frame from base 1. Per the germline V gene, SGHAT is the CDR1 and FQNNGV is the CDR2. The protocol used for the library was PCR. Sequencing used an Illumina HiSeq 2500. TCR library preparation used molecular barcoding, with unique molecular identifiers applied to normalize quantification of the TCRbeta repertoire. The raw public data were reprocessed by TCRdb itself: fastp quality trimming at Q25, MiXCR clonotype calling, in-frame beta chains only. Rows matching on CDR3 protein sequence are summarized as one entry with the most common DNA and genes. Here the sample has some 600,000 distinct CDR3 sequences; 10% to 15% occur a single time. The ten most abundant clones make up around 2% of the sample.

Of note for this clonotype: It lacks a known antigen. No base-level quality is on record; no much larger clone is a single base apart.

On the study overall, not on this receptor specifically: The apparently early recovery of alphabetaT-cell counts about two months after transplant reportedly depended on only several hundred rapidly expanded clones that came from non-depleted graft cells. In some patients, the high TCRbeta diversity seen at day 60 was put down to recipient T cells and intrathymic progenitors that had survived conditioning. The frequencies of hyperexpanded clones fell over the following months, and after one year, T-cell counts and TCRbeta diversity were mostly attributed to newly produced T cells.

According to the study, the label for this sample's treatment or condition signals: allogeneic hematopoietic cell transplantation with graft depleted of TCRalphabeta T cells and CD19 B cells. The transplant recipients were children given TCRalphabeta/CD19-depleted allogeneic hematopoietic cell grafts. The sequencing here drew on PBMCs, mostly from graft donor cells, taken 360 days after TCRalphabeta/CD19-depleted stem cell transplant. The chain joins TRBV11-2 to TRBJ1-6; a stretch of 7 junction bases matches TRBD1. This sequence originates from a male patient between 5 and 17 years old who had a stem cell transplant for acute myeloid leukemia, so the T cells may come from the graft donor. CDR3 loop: CASSLTGPNSPLHF. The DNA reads TGTGCCAGCAGCTTGACAGGGCCAAATTCACCCCTCCACTTT.